This T cell receptor beta chain appears in the sequencing data of a study of vaccination and CD4 T cells after COVID-19. Study-wide background: Each post-COVID sample was drawn after diagnosis, and the median interval was roughly 100 days (range 35 to 161).

Germline V CDR1 and CDR2: DFQATT, SNEGSKA (reference sequence). This CDR3 contains 14 residues. V lost 4 bases to trimming and J lost 3 bases, with 13 bases between them. Notes on the study in general: Only after vaccination were a median 86.3% of convalescents' reactive clones seen.

Via MiXCR, TCRdb re-called the PCR reads, giving one row per CDR3 protein. There are around 14,000 distinct CDR3 sequences in the sample; roughly 65% occur only once, and less than 1.5% lies in the top ten. A few counts support this clonotype. The antigen remains undetermined. The sequence derives from a human donor who had recovered from COVID-19. This specimen consisted of CD4+ T cells from blood, obtained after SARS-CoV-2 vaccination. The chain couples TRBV20-1 to TRBJ2-4; tentative D call: TRBD2 (6 bases). The CDR3 DNA reads TGCAGTGCTACCGGGAGTAGGGGCAAAAACATTCAGTACTTC. It specifies CSATGSRGKNIQYF.